This entry lists 6 T cell receptor beta chains sequenced from one sample in a study of blood T cell repertoires in COVID-19 (dated by TCRdb to between 2020 and 2021). Receptor libraries were prepared by the immunoSEQ multiplex PCR assay. What TCRdb holds here is the immuneACCESS table cut down to in-frame rearrangements. Part of the clones is not present; checked against another copy, under half of the missing clones reflect an unresolved V gene, and the others are unexplained. Present in this sample are approximately 300,000 clones, roughly 91% of which were seen just once. The ten largest clones represent about 0.8% of the sample. Sequenced sample: peripheral blood. The receptors here all came from a man between 25 and 39 years old with acute or convalescent COVID-19.

This chain links TRBV18 with TRBJ1-4; 11 bases agree with TRBD1. Trimming cost V 4 bases and J 5 bases; bases outside gene matches: 6. There are 16 residues in the CDR3. Germline V gene data show CDR1 as KGHSH and CDR2 as LQKENI. The CDR3 region is CASSRRDRGVNEKLFF. The CDR3 coding sequence is TGTGCCAGCTCACGAAGGGACAGGGGGGTAAATGAAAAACTGTTTTTT.

The chain has TRBV6-6 and TRBJ2-1, with a possible D match to TRBD2 (5 bases). CDR1 and CDR2 from the germline V gene are MNHNY and SVGAGI (reference sequence). V was cut by 6 bases and J by 10 bases, with 10 bases left in between. The CDR3 loop spans 11 amino acids. The CDR3 reads CASRTSSEQFF. CDR3 DNA sequence: TGTGCCAGCAGGACTTCTAGCGAGCAGTTCTTC.

In this sample, this clone turned up once. The genes are TRBV30 and TRBJ2-6, with 7 bases lining up with TRBD1. Germline CDR1 is GTSNPN and CDR2 is SVGIG (reference sequence). V lost 1 base and J lost 4; bases outside the gene matches: 7. The CDR3 covers 16 residues. CDR3 amino acids: CAWSAQGVFGANVLTF. In DNA, the CDR3 is TGTGCCTGGAGTGCGCAGGGGGTTTTCGGGGCCAACGTCCTGACTTTC.

The DNA for the CDR3 is TGTGCCACCAGACAGGGTGGTGAAAAACTGTTTTTT. Encoded protein: CATRQGGEKLFF. This chain uses TRBV10-3 with TRBJ1-4, with 7 bases aligning to TRBD1. The CDR3 consists of 12 residues. Germline-derived CDR1 and CDR2 are ENHRY and SYGVKD. V shed 10 bases, J shed 7 bases, and the junction held 6 bases outside the gene matches.

The genes are TRBV5-1 and TRBJ2-4; possible D gene TRBD1, 5 bases. With 0 bases removed from V and 0 bases from J, the gap between germline ends came to 13 bases. The CDR3 runs to 17 residues. CDR1 SGHRS and CDR2 YFSETQ come from the germline V gene. This chain's CDR3 is CASSLGREGLAKNIQYF. CDR3 in DNA: TGCGCCAGCAGCTTGGGCAGGGAAGGGCTAGCCAAAAACATTCAGTACTTC.

This clone appeared once. This chain joins TRBV2 and TRBJ1-2, with TRBD1 as a possible D gene (5 bases). The CDR3 spans 13 residues. CDR1 and CDR2 (germline): SNHLY, FYNNEI. The V end lost 3 bases, the J end lost 2 bases, and 7 bases lay between the germline ends. Here the CDR3 DNA reads TGTGCCAGCAGTGAGGACATCAACTATGGCTACACCTTC. Translation gives CASSEDINYGYTF.